A selection of T cell receptor beta chains follows, all from one sample in a study of T-cell memory formation after mild COVID-19. TCRdb re-called the 5' RACE reads through MiXCR, storing one row per CDR3 protein. The sample lists around 100,000 distinct CDR3 sequences, 22% occurring once. Source material: PBMCs or a T cell subset sorted from them (not recorded which). The receptors shown here come from a man younger than 35 who had mild COVID-19 (a few samples of this study predate the infection). Cell type and time point are not known. CDR3s include the opening cysteine and the closing phenylalanine or tryptophan. D genes are given only for firm matches. The size entry is marked missing in some rows and otherwise reads once, few, many or a size class.

clone_size d_call j_call v_call cdr3_nt cdr3_aa
. . TRBJ2-1 TRBV12-3/TRBV12-4 TGTGCCAGCAGCAGGGAAATTTACAATGAGCAGTTATTC CASSREIYNEQLF
few TRBD1 TRBJ1-2 TRBV12-3/TRBV12-4 TGTGCCAGCAGCCGGGGACAGAACTATGGCTACACCTTC CASSRGQNYGYTF
few . TRBJ2-7 TRBV3-1 TGTGCCAGCAGCCAAGATCTCACTGGTTTCTACGAGCAGTACTTC CASSQDLTGFYEQYF
. TRBD1 TRBJ2-3 TRBV24-1 TGTGCCACCAGTGACCCCGGGACAGGGAGCACAGATACGCAGTATTTT CATSDPGTGSTDTQYF
. . TRBJ1-1 TRBV11-2 TGTGCCAGCAGCTTGAGACCGGGGTACACTGAAGCTTTCTTT CASSLRPGYTEAFF
. . TRBJ2-6 TRBV7-2 TGTGCCAGCAGCTTAGGGGACTCTGGGGCCAACGTCCTGACTTTC CASSLGDSGANVLTF
few . TRBJ1-2 TRBV4-1 TGCGCCAGCAGCCAAGTCGGAGGGGGAGGCTATGGCTACACCTTC CASSQVGGGGYGYTF
. TRBD1 TRBJ2-7 TRBV5-1 TGCGCCAGCAGCGGAAAGGGACAGGCAGTTCGCGAGCAGTACTTC CASSGKGQAVREQYF
few . TRBJ1-2 TRBV7-9 TGTGCCAGCAGCCCCGGACGGTCCTATGGCTACACCTTC CASSPGRSYGYTF
. . TRBJ1-1 TRBV29-1 TGCAGCGTTTACACATGGGGAGCGAACACTGAAGCTTTCTTT CSVYTWGANTEAFF
. TRBD2 TRBJ2-5 TRBV7-2 TGTGCCAGCAGCTTAGGCCTAGCGGGGGGGACTACGTACTTC CASSLGLAGGTTYF
few . TRBJ2-1 TRBV11-2 TGTGCCAGCAGCTTAGGGGCCCGGACGGGCTACAATGAGCAGTTCTTC CASSLGARTGYNEQFF
few TRBD1 TRBJ2-3 TRBV7-9 TGTGCCAGCAGCTCGGACAGGGGTAGCACAGATACGCAGTATTTT CASSSDRGSTDTQYF
. . TRBJ1-2 TRBV19 TGTGCCAGTAGTAGAGTTGAGACGGTCGATGGCTACACCTTC CASSRVETVDGYTF
. TRBD1 TRBJ2-1 TRBV15 TGTGCCACAAGGACAGGCAATGAGCAGTTCTTC CATRTGNEQFF
few . TRBJ2-1 TRBV30 TGTGCCTGGAGTGTATCGATTGTACAGAGCTCCTACAATGAGCAGTTCTTC CAWSVSIVQSSYNEQFF
. TRBD1 TRBJ1-1 TRBV11-2 TGTGCCAGCAGCTACAGGGGACCCACTGAAGCTTTCTTT CASSYRGPTEAFF
many TRBD1 TRBJ1-2 TRBV4-1 TGCGCCAGCAGGGTTAACAGGGGGAACTATGGCTACACCTTC CASRVNRGNYGYTF
. . TRBJ2-3 TRBV7-3 TGTGCCAGCAGCTTAATCTGGGGTGCTACGCAGTATTTT CASSLIWGATQYF
. . TRBJ2-3 TRBV5-1 TGCGCCAGCAGCTTGGGGAACAGGGACACAGATACGCAGTATTTT CASSLGNRDTDTQYF
. . TRBJ2-2 TRBV12-2 TGTGCAAGTCGCTTCGGTCGGACCGGGGAGCTGTTTTTT CASRFGRTGELFF
. . TRBJ2-1 TRBV7-3 TGTGCCAGCAGCCCCGGGACTCGCCCTTACAATGAGCAGTTCTTC CASSPGTRPYNEQFF
. . TRBJ2-7 TRBV19 TGTGCCACCCATACAGGATACGAGCAGTACTTC CATHTGYEQYF
. . TRBJ1-6 TRBV7-9 TGTGCCAGCAGCTTATCTCAGGGTCCTGGTTCACCCCTCCACTTT CASSLSQGPGSPLHF
many . TRBJ1-1 TRBV12-3/TRBV12-4 TGTGCCAGCAGCTTTAACACTGAAGCTTTCTTT CASSFNTEAFF
few TRBD2 TRBJ2-3 TRBV4-2 TGTGCCAGCAGCCCTCGGGTTGGCGGGGGGGCCAAAGATACGCAGTATTTT CASSPRVGGGAKDTQYF
. . TRBJ2-7 TRBV9 TGTGCCAGCAGCGTAGGGGAAACAATCCTCTTAGGGTACGAGCAGTACTTC CASSVGETILLGYEQYF
. . TRBJ1-1 TRBV29-1 TGCAGCGTCCATTTGGTGGGGGAAGCTTTCTTT CSVHLVGEAFF
. . TRBJ2-3 TRBV7-8 TGTGCCAGCAGCTCCAGTATGCATACGCAGTATTTT CASSSSMHTQYF
. . TRBJ2-2 TRBV29-1 TGCAGCGCCGAGGCAGACAGCACCGGGGAGCTGTTTTTT CSAEADSTGELFF
once . TRBJ1-3 TRBV7-9 TGTGCCAGCAGCTTAGGGGCCACCCCCTCTGGAAACACCATATATTTT CASSLGATPSGNTIYF
. . TRBJ2-7 TRBV11-2 TGTGCCAGCAGCAAAAGGACCTACGAGCAGTACTTC CASSKRTYEQYF
few . TRBJ2-7 TRBV12-3/TRBV12-4 TGTGCCAGCAGTTTCGGGACACCCCAGGGAAACTACGAGCAGTACTTC CASSFGTPQGNYEQYF
. TRBD1 TRBJ2-7 TRBV4-3 TGCGCCAGCAGCCAGGGGGACAGGGTTTCCTTGGGGACCTACGAGCAGTACTTC CASSQGDRVSLGTYEQYF
few . TRBJ2-1 TRBV6-2/TRBV6-3 TGTGCCAGCAGTTACTCGTACAATGAGCAGTTCTTC CASSYSYNEQFF
. . TRBJ2-5 TRBV15 TGTGCCACCAGCAGAGATCGGGCTACAGGCGGGGAAGAGACCCAGTACTTC CATSRDRATGGEETQYF
few . TRBJ2-5 TRBV20-1 TGCAGTGCTGGAGCCCCGGACGGCCAAGAGACCCAGTACTTC CSAGAPDGQETQYF
. TRBD1 TRBJ2-7 TRBV12-3/TRBV12-4 TGTGCCAGCAGTCCGGGACAGGGGGCCCGCTACGAGCAGTACTTC CASSPGQGARYEQYF
. . TRBJ1-5 TRBV9 TGTGCCAGCAGCGTAGAAAGGTCACGGCAGCCCCAGCATTTT CASSVERSRQPQHF
few . TRBJ2-7 TRBV6-5 TGTGCCAGCAGTATGGGAGGATACGAGCAGTACTTC CASSMGGYEQYF
. TRBD2 TRBJ2-3 TRBV5-6 TGTGCCAGCAGCTTGGTGGCTAGCGGGGGTGATACGCAGTATTTT CASSLVASGGDTQYF
. . TRBJ1-3 TRBV5-8 TGTGCCAGCAGCTTTGGCAGGAGGGGAAACACCATATATTTT CASSFGRRGNTIYF
few . TRBJ2-7 TRBV29-1 TGCAGCGTTGAAGACTGGCAGAGTGGGACCTACGAGCAGTACTTC CSVEDWQSGTYEQYF
. . TRBJ2-1 TRBV12-3/TRBV12-4 TGTGCCAGCAGGGCCCGGGACAACTACAATGAGCAGTTCTTC CASRARDNYNEQFF
. TRBD2 TRBJ2-3 TRBV5-1 TGCGCCAGCAGCTTCCTGGTGGGGGTGACTAGCCAAGAGGCAGATACGCAGTATTTT CASSFLVGVTSQEADTQYF
. . TRBJ1-5 TRBV9 TGTGCCAGCAGGGATTCGGAGAGAGAGAATCAGCCCCAGCATTTT CASRDSERENQPQHF
few . TRBJ2-5 TRBV5-1 TGCGCCAGCAGCTTGGTCAGGGAAGAGACCCAGTACTTC CASSLVREETQYF
. . TRBJ1-5 TRBV7-9 TGTGCCAGCAGCTTAGGAGGGATTCGAGCGGAGCCCCAGCATTTT CASSLGGIRAEPQHF